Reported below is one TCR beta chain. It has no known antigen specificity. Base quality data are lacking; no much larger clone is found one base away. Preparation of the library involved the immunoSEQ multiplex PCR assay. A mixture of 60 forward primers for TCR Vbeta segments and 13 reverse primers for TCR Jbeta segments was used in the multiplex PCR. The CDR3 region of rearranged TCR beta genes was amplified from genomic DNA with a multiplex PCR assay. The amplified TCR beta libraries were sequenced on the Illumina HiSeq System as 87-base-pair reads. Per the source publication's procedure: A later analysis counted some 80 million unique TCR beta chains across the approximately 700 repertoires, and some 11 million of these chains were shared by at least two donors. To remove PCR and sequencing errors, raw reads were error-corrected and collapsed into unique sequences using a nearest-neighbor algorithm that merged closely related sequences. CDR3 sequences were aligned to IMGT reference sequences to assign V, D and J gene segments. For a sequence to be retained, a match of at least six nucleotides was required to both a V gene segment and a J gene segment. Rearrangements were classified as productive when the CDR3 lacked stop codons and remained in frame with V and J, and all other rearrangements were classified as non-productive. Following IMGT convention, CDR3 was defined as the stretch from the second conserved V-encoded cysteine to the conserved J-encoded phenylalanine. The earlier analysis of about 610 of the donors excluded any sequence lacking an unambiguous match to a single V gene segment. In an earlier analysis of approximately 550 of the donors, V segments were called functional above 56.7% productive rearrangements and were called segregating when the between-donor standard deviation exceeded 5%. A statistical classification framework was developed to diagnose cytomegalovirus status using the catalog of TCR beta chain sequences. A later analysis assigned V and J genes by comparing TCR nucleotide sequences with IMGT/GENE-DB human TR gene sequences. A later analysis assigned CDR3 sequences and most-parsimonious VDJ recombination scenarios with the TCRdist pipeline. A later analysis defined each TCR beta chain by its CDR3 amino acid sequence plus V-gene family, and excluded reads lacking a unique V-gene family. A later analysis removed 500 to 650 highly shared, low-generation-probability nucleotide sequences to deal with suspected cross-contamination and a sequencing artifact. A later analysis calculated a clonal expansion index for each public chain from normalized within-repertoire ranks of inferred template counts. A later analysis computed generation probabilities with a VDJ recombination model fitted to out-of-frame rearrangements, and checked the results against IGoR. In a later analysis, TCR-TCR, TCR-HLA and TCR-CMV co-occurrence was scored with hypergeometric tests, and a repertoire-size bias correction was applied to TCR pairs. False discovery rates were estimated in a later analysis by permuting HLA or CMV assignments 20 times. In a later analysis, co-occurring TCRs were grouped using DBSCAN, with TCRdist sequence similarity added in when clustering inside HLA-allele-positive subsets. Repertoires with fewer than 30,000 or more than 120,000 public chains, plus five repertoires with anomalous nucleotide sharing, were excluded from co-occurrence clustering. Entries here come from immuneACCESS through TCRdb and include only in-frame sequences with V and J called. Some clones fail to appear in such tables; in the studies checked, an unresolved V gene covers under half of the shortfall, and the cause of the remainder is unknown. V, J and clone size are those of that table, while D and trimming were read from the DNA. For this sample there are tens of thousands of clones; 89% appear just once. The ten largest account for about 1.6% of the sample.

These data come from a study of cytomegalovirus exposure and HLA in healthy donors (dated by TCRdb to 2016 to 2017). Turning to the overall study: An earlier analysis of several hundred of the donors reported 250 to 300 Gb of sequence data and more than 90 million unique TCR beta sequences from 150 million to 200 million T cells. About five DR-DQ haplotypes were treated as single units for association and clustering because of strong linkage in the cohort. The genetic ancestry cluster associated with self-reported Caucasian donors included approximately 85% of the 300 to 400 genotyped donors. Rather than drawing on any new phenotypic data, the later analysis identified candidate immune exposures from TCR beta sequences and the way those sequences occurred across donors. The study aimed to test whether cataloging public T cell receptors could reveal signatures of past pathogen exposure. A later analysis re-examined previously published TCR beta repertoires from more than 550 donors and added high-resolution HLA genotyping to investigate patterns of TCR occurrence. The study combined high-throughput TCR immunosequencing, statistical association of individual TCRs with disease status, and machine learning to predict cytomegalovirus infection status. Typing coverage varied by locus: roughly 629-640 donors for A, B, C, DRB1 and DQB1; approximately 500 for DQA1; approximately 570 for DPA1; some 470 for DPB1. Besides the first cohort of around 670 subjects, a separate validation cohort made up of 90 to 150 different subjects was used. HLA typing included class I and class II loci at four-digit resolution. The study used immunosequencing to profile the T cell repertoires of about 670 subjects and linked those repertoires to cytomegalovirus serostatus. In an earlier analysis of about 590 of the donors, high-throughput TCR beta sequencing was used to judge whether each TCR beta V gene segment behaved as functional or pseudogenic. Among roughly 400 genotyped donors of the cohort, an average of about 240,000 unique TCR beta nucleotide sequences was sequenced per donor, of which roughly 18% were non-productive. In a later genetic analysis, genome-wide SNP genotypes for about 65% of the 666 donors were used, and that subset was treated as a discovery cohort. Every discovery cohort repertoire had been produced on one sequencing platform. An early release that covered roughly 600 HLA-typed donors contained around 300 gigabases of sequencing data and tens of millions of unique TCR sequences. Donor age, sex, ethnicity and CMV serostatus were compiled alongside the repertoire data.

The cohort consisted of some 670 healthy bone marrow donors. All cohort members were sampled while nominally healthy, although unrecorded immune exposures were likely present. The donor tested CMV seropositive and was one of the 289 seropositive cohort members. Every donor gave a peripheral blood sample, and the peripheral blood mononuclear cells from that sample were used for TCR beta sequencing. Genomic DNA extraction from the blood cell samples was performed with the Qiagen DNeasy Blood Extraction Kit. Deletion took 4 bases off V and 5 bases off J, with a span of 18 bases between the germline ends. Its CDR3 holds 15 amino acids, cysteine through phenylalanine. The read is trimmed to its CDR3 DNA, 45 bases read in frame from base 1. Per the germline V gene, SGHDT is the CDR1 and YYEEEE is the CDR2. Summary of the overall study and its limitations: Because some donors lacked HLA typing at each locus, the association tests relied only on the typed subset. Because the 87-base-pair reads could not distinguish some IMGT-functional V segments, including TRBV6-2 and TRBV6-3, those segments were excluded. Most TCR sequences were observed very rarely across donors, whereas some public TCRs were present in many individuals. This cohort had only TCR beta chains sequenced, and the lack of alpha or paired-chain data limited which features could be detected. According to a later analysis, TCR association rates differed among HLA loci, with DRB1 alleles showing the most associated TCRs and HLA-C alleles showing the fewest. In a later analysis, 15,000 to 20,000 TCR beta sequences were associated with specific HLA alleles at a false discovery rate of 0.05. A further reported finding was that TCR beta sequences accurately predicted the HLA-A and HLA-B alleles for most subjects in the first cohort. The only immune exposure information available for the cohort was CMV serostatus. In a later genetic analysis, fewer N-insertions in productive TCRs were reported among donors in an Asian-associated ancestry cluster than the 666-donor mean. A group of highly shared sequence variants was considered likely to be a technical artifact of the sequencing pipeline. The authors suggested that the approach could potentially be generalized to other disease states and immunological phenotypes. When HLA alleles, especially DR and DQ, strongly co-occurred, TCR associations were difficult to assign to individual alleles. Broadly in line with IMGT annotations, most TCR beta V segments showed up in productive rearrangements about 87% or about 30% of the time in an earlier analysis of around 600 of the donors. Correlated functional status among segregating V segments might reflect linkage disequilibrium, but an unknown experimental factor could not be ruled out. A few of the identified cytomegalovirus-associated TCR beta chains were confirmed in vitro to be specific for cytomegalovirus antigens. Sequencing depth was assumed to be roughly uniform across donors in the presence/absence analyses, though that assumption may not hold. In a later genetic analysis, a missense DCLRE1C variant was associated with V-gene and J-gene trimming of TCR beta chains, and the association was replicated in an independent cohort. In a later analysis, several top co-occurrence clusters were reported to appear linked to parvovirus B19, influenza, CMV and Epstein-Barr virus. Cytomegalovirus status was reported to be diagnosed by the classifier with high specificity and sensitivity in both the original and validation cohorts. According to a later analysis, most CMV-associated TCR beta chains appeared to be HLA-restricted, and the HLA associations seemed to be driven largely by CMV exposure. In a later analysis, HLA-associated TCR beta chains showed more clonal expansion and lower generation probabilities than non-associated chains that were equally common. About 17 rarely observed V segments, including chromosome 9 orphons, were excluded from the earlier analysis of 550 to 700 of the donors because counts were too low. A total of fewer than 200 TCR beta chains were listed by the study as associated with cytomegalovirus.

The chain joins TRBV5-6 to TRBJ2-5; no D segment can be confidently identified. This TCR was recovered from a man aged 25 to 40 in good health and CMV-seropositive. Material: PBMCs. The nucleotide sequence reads TGTGCCAGCAGCCCCGTCGTAGACCGGGTGGAGACCCAGTACTTC. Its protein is CASSPVVDRVETQYF. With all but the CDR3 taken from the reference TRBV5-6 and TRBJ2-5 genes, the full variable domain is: DAGVTQSPTHLIKTRGQQVTLRCSPKSGHDTVSWYQQALGQGPQFIFQYYEEEERQRGNFPDRFSGHQFPNYSSELNVNALLLGDSALYLCASSPVVDRVETQYFGPGTRLLVL.